One and the same sample provided the 27 T cell receptor beta chains below, sequenced in a study of PD-1 blockade in classical Hodgkin lymphoma. The time point was: cycle 4 day 1 (C4D1), after six to seven weeks of nivolumab. Every single patient, without exception, relapsed after autologous stem cell transplantation, and brentuximab vedotin exposure varied. The protocol was immunoSEQ multiplex PCR, while the TCRdb copy is restricted to in-frame clones and leaves out a portion. The table shows 20,000 to 25,000 clones, with roughly 80% occurring only once. The source was peripheral blood mononuclear cells (PBMCs), collected before the fourth cycle of nivolumab. Every receptor here comes from a human donor with classical Hodgkin lymphoma.

The chain uses TRBV7-2 and TRBJ1-4, with a possible D match to TRBD1 (5 bases). The CDR3 consists of 16 residues. Germline CDR1 is SGHTA and CDR2 is FQGNSA. Trimming removed 5 bases from V and 7 bases from J, with 20 bases in between. The CDR3 DNA reads TGTGCCAGCAGCCTACCGAATAGGGGTGGCGGTGAAAAACTGTTTTTT. Translating it yields CASSLPNRGGGEKLFF.

This sequence joins TRBV12-2 and TRBJ2-2; the table calls TRBD1, which could not be checked here. TRBV12-2 is flagged as a pseudogene. There are 18 residues in the CDR3. The CDR3 is CASRLGACRDRGTGELFF. The CDR3 bases are TGTGCAAGTCGCCTTGGAGCCTGCCGGGACAGGGGCACCGGGGAGCTGTTTTTT.

The rearrangement joins TRBV27 to TRBJ2-2; 10 bases fit TRBD1. The V gene end was trimmed by 8 bases and the J gene end by 3 bases; junction bases not matched to a gene: 3. This CDR3 comprises 14 residues. The germline V gene has CDR1 MNHEY and CDR2 SMNVEV (reference sequence). This CDR3 is CASGTGVDTGELFF. The CDR3 DNA reads as TGTGCCAGCGGGACAGGGGTTGACACCGGGGAGCTGTTTTTT.

The rearrangement uses TRBV6-5 and TRBJ1-6; the D is unclear. Per the germline V gene, CDR1 is MNHEY and CDR2 is SVGAGI. The CDR3 contains 12 residues. The V end lost 6 bases, the J end lost 8 bases, and 8 bases lay between the germline ends. CDR3 nucleotides: TGTGCCAGCAGGGACGCCTATTCACCCCTCCACTTT. Protein product: CASRDAYSPLHF.

This clone has more than one count but fewer than ten. This chain links TRBV4-3 with TRBJ1-6; 7 bases align to TRBD1. The CDR3 has 17 residues. CDR1 and CDR2 from the germline V gene are LGHNA and YSLEER. The V gene end was trimmed by 0 bases and the J gene end by 6 bases; junction bases not matched to a gene: 8. The CDR3 here is CASSQDELTGANSPLHF. DNA of the CDR3: TGCGCCAGCAGCCAAGATGAGTTAACAGGGGCTAATTCACCCCTCCACTTT.

The rearrangement joins TRBV19 to TRBJ1-1, with 7 bases fitting TRBD1. The germline V gene has CDR1 LNHDA and CDR2 SQIVND (reference sequence). The CDR3 covers 13 residues. J was trimmed by 9 bases and V by 5 bases; bases with no gene match: 9. The CDR3 sequence is CASSSGGTVQAFF. The DNA of the CDR3 is TGTGCCAGTAGTTCAGGGGGGACGGTTCAAGCTTTCTTT.

The sample holds one count of this clone. The genes are TRBV28 and TRBJ2-6; TRBD2 is a possible D gene (5 bases). Trimming pared 6 bases from V and 2 bases from J, leaving 14 bases between. Looked up from germline, CDR1 is MDHEN and CDR2 is SYDVKM. The CDR3 contains 16 residues. This chain's CDR3 is CASSRRSGTGANVLTF. The CDR3 coding sequence is TGTGCCAGCAGCCGTAGGTCCGGGACTGGGGCCAACGTCCTGACTTTC.

The V gene is TRBV30, the J gene TRBJ2-1; D might be TRBD1 (6 bases). The V gene lost 5 bases and the J gene lost 9 bases, with 11 bases spanning the gap. Germline V gives CDR1 GTSNPN, CDR2 SVGIG (reference sequence). The CDR3 totals 11 residues. DNA of the CDR3: TGTGCCTGGGAACAGGGCCCTGAGCAGTTCTTC. Translating it yields CAWEQGPEQFF.

CDR3 DNA: TGCGCCAGCAGCCAAGGACAAGAAGGGACAGAGCAAGCTTTCTTT. Protein product: CASSQGQEGTEQAFF. The chain recombines TRBV4-3 with TRBJ1-1; 7 nucleotides match TRBD1. From germline, CDR1 is LGHNA and CDR2 YSLEER. With V trimmed by 1 base and J by 9 bases, 11 bases remained unmatched. The CDR3 consists of 15 residues.

The chain combines TRBV5-4 with TRBJ2-6; unclear D gene. The CDR3 spans 14 residues. CDR1 and CDR2 (germline): SGHNT, YYREEE (reference sequence). Trimming removed 4 bases at V and 0 bases at J, with 5 bases between. CDR3 residues: CASSRFSGANVLTF. The CDR3 coding sequence is TGTGCCAGCAGCCGGTTCTCTGGGGCCAACGTCCTGACTTTC.

This clone was seen a handful of times. The chain joins TRBV28 to TRBJ2-1, with D hard to call. The germline V and J ends were trimmed by 2 bases and 4 bases, with 6 bases remaining between them. The CDR3 length is 13 residues. Germline V gene data show CDR1 as MDHEN and CDR2 as SYDVKM. The CDR3 spells CASSLTVYNEQFF. The CDR3, as DNA: TGTGCCAGCAGTTTAACGGTATACAATGAGCAGTTCTTC.

V and J are TRBV18 and TRBJ1-3, with D tentatively TRBD1 (5 bases). Germline V CDR1 and CDR2: KGHSH, LQKENI. V shed 3 bases and J shed 0 bases, with 15 bases lying between them. The CDR3 spans 17 residues. CDR3 coding DNA: TGTGCCAGCTCACCTTCCCGGACATCCCTCTCTGGAAACACCATATATTTT. Translating gives CASSPSRTSLSGNTIYF.

This clone was found a few times. The gene calls are TRBV27 and TRBJ2-7, with a tentative D call TRBD1 (5 bases). The CDR3 contains 11 residues. Germline V gives CDR1 MNHEY, CDR2 SMNVEV (reference sequence). Trimming shortened V by 10 bases and J by 3 bases, and 10 bases separated the two germline ends. CDR3 residues: CATTDNYEQYF. In DNA, the CDR3 is TGTGCCACAACGGACAACTACGAGCAGTACTTC.

The CDR3 protein is CASSLVRSGRAHEQFF. For the CDR3, the DNA is TGTGCCAGCAGCTTAGTAAGGAGCGGGAGGGCCCATGAGCAGTTCTTC. This chain uses TRBV13 with TRBJ2-1; the match to TRBD2 covers 10 bases. CDR1 and CDR2 (germline): PRHDT, FYEKMQ (reference sequence). The V gene end was trimmed by 1 base and the J gene end by 8 bases; junction bases not matched to a gene: 8. The CDR3 loop spans 16 amino acids.

The J gene is TRBJ2-4, the V gene TRBV7-3; 11 positions agree with TRBD1. From germline, CDR1 is SGHTA and CDR2 FQGTGA. The ends lost 5 bases at V and 8 bases at J; junction bases unmatched: 8. This CDR3 is 15 amino acids long. CDR3 DNA sequence: TGTGCCAGCAGCATAGGACAGGGGGCGAGGGACATTCAGTACTTC. This encodes CASSIGQGARDIQYF.

The V call is TRBV21-1, the J call TRBJ2-2; the table's D call of TRBD2 was not tested on the DNA. TRBV21-1 represents a pseudogene. CDR3 size: 16 residues. The CDR3 nucleotides are TGTGCCAGCAGCAAAGAATGGGGTAGCGACACCGGGGAGCTGTTTTTT. As protein: CASSKEWGSDTGELFF.

V gene TRBV28 combines with J gene TRBJ2-2, with D unresolved. V lost 4 bases to trimming and J lost 5 bases, with 11 bases between them. The CDR3 totals 14 residues. Looked up from germline, CDR1 is MDHEN and CDR2 is SYDVKM. The DNA for the CDR3 is TGTGCCAGCAGTTGGGTCCCAACGACCGGGGAGCTGTTTTTT. It translates to CASSWVPTTGELFF.

This clone has more than one count but fewer than ten. The gene calls are TRBV30 and TRBJ2-3; tentatively, D is TRBD2 (5 bases). Trimming removed 1 base at V and 5 bases at J, with 10 bases between. Germline V gene lookup returns CDR1 GTSNPN and CDR2 SVGIG (reference sequence). The CDR3 covers 13 residues. The CDR3 DNA is TGTGCCTGGAGTGGAGGGTTCGGAGATACGCAGTATTTT. Amino acids: CAWSGGFGDTQYF.

The chain recombines TRBV7-2 with TRBJ1-1, with 12 bases fitting TRBD1. Trimming removed 5 bases from V and 6 bases from J; junction bases left unmatched: 13. The CDR3 is 17 amino acids. Germline V lookup: CDR1 SGHTA, CDR2 FQGNSA. The CDR3 nucleotides read TGTGCCAGCAGCAGAACGGGACAGGGGGCTCTGAGGTCTGAAGCTTTCTTT. It encodes CASSRTGQGALRSEAFF.

This chain connects TRBV28 to TRBJ2-7, with a tentative D call TRBD2 (6 bases). The CDR3 covers 14 residues. V was shortened by 0 bases and J by 3 bases, with 9 bases between the two germline ends. In germline, CDR1 is MDHEN, CDR2 SYDVKM. CDR3 nucleotide sequence: TGTGCCAGCAGTTTATGGACGGGAGACTACGAGCAGTACTTC. Its protein product is CASSLWTGDYEQYF.

V and J are TRBV5-1 and TRBJ1-3; 8 bases are shared with TRBD1. With 4 bases clipped from V and 0 bases from J, the junction kept 3 bases outside the gene matches. This CDR3 spans 15 amino acids. Germline V CDR1 and CDR2: SGHRS, YFSETQ. Here the CDR3 DNA reads TGCGCCAGCAGCCGGGACAGGAGCTCTGGAAACACCATATATTTT. This translates into CASSRDRSSGNTIYF.

This clone is classed as medium-sized (0.01 to 0.1%). The rearrangement uses TRBV29-1 and TRBJ1-2; 7 bases map to TRBD1. The V segment lost 7 bases and the J segment 3 bases; nucleotides outside the gene matches: 5. The length of the CDR3 is 12 residues. Looked up from germline, CDR1 is SQVTM and CDR2 is ANQGSEA. Here the CDR3 reads CSGIGTDYGYTF. CDR3 bases: TGCAGCGGGATCGGGACAGACTATGGCTACACCTTC.

The V call is TRBV7-3, the J call TRBJ1-2; D might be TRBD1 (5 bases). The CDR3 is 14 residues long. Germline lookup yields CDR1 SGHTA and CDR2 FQGTGA. V dropped 5 bases and J dropped 4 bases, with 14 bases sitting between them. CDR3 in amino acids: CASSSSPGGYGYTF. In DNA form, the CDR3 reads TGTGCCAGCAGCAGTTCTCCGGGGGGCTATGGCTACACCTTC. The entire variable domain, with the rest obtained from reference TRBV7-3 and TRBJ1-2, is as follows: GAGVSQTPSNKVTEKGKYVELRCDPISGHTALYWYRQSLGQGPEFLIYFQGTGAADDSGLPNDRFFAVRPEGSVSTLKIQRTERGDSAVYLCASSSSPGGYGYTFGSGTRLTVV.

The chain links TRBV4-2 to TRBJ2-1, with D unresolved. The V gene's germline CDR1 is LGHNA and CDR2 YNFKEQ. V lost 5 bases, J lost 5 bases, and 13 bases lay in between. The length of the CDR3 is 14 residues. The CDR3 DNA follows: TGTGCCAGCAGCTCTCTGGGCCGTGACAATGAGCAGTTCTTC. Residues: CASSSLGRDNEQFF.

The chain recombines TRBV9 with TRBJ1-6; maybe TRBD1 (5 bases). V lost 4 bases, J lost 10 bases, and 15 bases lay in between. Germline values: CDR1 SGDLS, CDR2 YYNGEE. The CDR3 is 14 amino acids. DNA of the CDR3: TGTGCCAGCAGCCTCGAGGGGACTGTGTCACCCCTCCACTTT. It yields the protein CASSLEGTVSPLHF.

V gene TRBV7-2 combines with J gene TRBJ2-7, with D tentatively TRBD1 or TRBD2 (5 bases each). Germline V gives CDR1 SGHTA, CDR2 FQGNSA. V was clipped by 1 base and J by 7 bases, with 14 bases between them. This CDR3 has 14 amino acids. CDR3 bases: TGTGCCAGCAGCTTAGGAACGGGGCCGCGAGAGCAGTACTTC. Its translation: CASSLGTGPREQYF.

This clone was counted only a few times. The gene calls are TRBV5-4 and TRBJ1-2; TRBD1 is a possible D gene (5 bases). The CDR3 is 16 residues long. The germline gives CDR1 SGHNT, CDR2 YYREEE (reference sequence). V was clipped by 4 bases and J by 6 bases, with 22 bases between them. The CDR3 DNA sequence: TGTGCCAGCAGCGGGCGGAAAGGGGAAATTAAAGATGGCTACACCTTC. This translates into CASSGRKGEIKDGYTF. The full variable domain, its missing parts supplied by reference TRBV5-4 and TRBJ1-2, is ETGVTQSPTHLIKTRGQQVTLRCSSQSGHNTVSWYQQALGQGPQFIFQYYREEENGRGNFPPRFSGLQFPNYSSELNVNALELDDSALYLCASSGRKGEIKDGYTFGSGTRLTVV.